Here is one TCR beta chain with its context. Its specificity is unknown. A junction boundary mismatches the germline segment, possibly from a read error. The sample belongs to a study of cytomegalovirus exposure and HLA in healthy donors. The study's findings and limits: A link between a missense DCLRE1C variant and TCR beta V- and J-gene trimming emerged from a later analysis.

It was with 60 Vbeta and 13 Jbeta primers that the PCR ran. Some clones are missing from TCRdb's copy, which holds only in-frame ones; the method was immunoSEQ multiplex PCR. The sample has about 200,000 clones, around 86% seen once. Sample: PBMCs. The TCR sequence derives from a woman aged 40 to 50 in good health and CMV-seronegative.

CDR3 in amino acids: CASSLWGRTNEQFF. Written as DNA, the CDR3 is TGTGCCAGCAGTCTATGGGGCAGAACTAATGAGCAGTTCTTC. This sequence joins TRBV28 and TRBJ2-1; maybe TRBD1 (5 bases). Germline V gene sequence: CDR1 MDHEN, CDR2 SYDVKM. The CDR3 consists of 14 residues.